Presented here are 17 T cell receptor beta chains from one specimen sequenced in a study of OX40 agonist ivuxolimab in advanced cancers. Data came from immunoSEQ multiplex PCR; TCRdb stores just in-frame clones and leaves some out. The sample comprises about 65,000 clones, roughly 84% of which are singletons, and approximately 0.39% rests with the top ten. Material: CD4+ or CD8+ T cells sorted from blood, obtained in a trial of the OX40 agonist ivuxolimab. These receptors were obtained from an adult with an advanced solid tumor such as melanoma, head and neck, liver or kidney cancer.

The chain employs TRBV21-1 and TRBJ2-7. TRBV21-1 is a recognized pseudogene. The CDR3 extends over 16 amino acids. The CDR3: CASSKDGGYLSYEQYF. DNA for the CDR3: TGTGCCAGCAGCAAAGACGGGGGCTACCTCTCCTACGAGCAGTACTTC.

The chain joins TRBV11-3 to TRBJ2-5, with D maybe TRBD1 (6 bases). Deletions cut 3 bases from V and 2 bases from J, with 7 bases between. The germline CDR1 and CDR2 sequences are SGHNT and YENEEA. This CDR3 is built from 13 residues. CDR3 amino acids: CASSFGQQETQYF. As DNA, the CDR3 is TGTGCCAGCAGCTTCGGACAGCAAGAGACCCAGTACTTC. Full variable domain (remainder filled in from reference TRBV11-3 and TRBJ2-5): EAGVVQSPRYKIIEKKQPVAFWCNPISGHNTLYWYLQNLGQGPELLIRYENEEAVDDSQLPKDRFSAERLKGVDSTLKIQPAELGDSAVYLCASSFGQQETQYFGPGTRLLVL.

The CDR3 DNA reads as TGCGCCAGCAGTGTAGGACAGGGGGATCAGCCCCAGCATTTT. As protein: CASSVGQGDQPQHF. The chain joins TRBV5-1 to TRBJ1-5, with 10 bases matching TRBD1. This CDR3 has 14 amino acids. After removal of 5 bases from V and 5 bases from J, the junction contained 4 bases not matched to a gene. The germline CDR1 and CDR2 sequences are SGHRS and YFSETQ.

The V and J genes are TRBV5-4 and TRBJ1-6; the match to TRBD1 covers 8 bases. Per germline, CDR1 SGHNT and CDR2 YYREEE (reference sequence). This CDR3 has 16 amino acids. With 0 bases clipped from V and 6 bases from J, the junction kept 5 bases outside the gene matches. The CDR3 here is CASSLEQGARNSPLHF. The DNA for the CDR3 is TGTGCCAGCAGCTTGGAGCAGGGGGCGCGTAATTCACCCCTCCACTTT.

V and J are TRBV19 and TRBJ2-7; D perhaps matches TRBD1 (6 bases). Trimming left V 4 bases short and J 0 bases short, with 13 bases between. This CDR3 region has 15 residues. Germline-derived CDR1 and CDR2 are LNHDA and SQIVND (reference sequence). CDR3 sequence: CASSTLSQGSYEQYF. In DNA form, the CDR3 reads TGTGCCAGTAGTACCCTGTCACAGGGCTCCTACGAGCAGTACTTC.

CDR3 nucleotides: TGTGCCAGCACCACAGGGGCCTCTAGCAATCAGCCCCAGCATTTT. It encodes CASTTGASSNQPQHF. The J gene is TRBJ1-5, the V gene TRBV21-1; the table's D gene call, TRBD1, was not cross checked with the DNA. TRBV21-1 is designated a pseudogene. The CDR3 is 15 amino acids.

V gene TRBV7-9 combines with J gene TRBJ1-4, with TRBD1 matching 9 bases. The CDR3 consists of 14 residues. The germline CDR1 and CDR2 sequences are SEHNR and FQNEAQ (reference sequence). The V and J ends lost 4 bases and 7 bases, in that order; junction bases with no gene match: 4. The CDR3 nucleotides are TGTGCCAGCAGCTCGGGACAGGGAGGTGAAAAACTGTTTTTT. Translated, it gives CASSSGQGGEKLFF. Full variable domain (rest looked up from reference TRBV7-9 and TRBJ1-4): DTGVSQNPRHKITKRGQNVTFRCDPISEHNRLYWYRQTLGQGPEFLTYFQNEAQLEKSRLLSDRFSAERPKGSFSTLEIQRTEQGDSAMYLCASSSGQGGEKLFFGSGTQLSVL.

V usage is TRBV7-9 and J usage is TRBJ2-7; no clear D. From germline, CDR1 is SEHNR and CDR2 FQNEAQ (reference sequence). V was shortened by 3 bases and J by 2 bases, with 5 bases between the two germline ends. This CDR3 is built from 12 residues. DNA of the CDR3: TGTGCCAGCAGCTTCGAGCCCTACGAGCAGTACTTC. Translated: CASSFEPYEQYF.

The chain joins TRBV9 to TRBJ2-5; tentative D call: TRBD1 (6 bases). Trimming cost V 3 bases and J 5 bases, with 14 bases left between them. CDR3 length equals 14 residues. Germline V gives CDR1 SGDLS, CDR2 YYNGEE. This CDR3 reads CASSGPTGMETQYF. The CDR3 bases are TGTGCCAGCAGCGGACCTACAGGGATGGAGACCCAGTACTTC.

The chain couples TRBV19 to TRBJ1-1; D uncertain. Trimming stripped 5 bases from V and 1 base from J, with 8 bases between. Germline CDR1 reads LNHDA; CDR2 reads SQIVND (reference sequence). The CDR3 extends over 13 amino acids. The CDR3 DNA is TGTGCCAGTAGTGATACAGCGAACACTGAAGCTTTCTTT. Amino acid sequence: CASSDTANTEAFF.

The chain is built from TRBV10-3 and TRBJ2-3, with TRBD1 matching over 7 bases. V dropped 4 bases and J dropped 3; count of bases not matched to a gene: 4. The CDR3 has 14 amino acids. CDR1 is ENHRY and CDR2 is SYGVKD in the germline V gene. The chain's CDR3 is CAISAGQVTDTQYF. The CDR3 DNA reads TGTGCCATCAGTGCTGGACAGGTTACAGATACGCAGTATTTT.

The rearrangement uses TRBV30 and TRBJ2-5; no reliable D call. Trimming stripped 3 bases from V and 6 bases from J, with 14 bases between. The CDR3 runs to 13 residues. Germline loops: CDR1 GTSNPN, CDR2 SVGIG (reference sequence). Written as DNA, the CDR3 is TGTGCCTGGAGCGAGAACCGGGCACAGACCCAGTACTTC. Encoded protein: CAWSENRAQTQYF.

The rearrangement joins TRBV27 to TRBJ2-7; 10 bases match TRBD1. The CDR3 contains 13 residues. Germline V gene sequence: CDR1 MNHEY, CDR2 SMNVEV (reference sequence). With V trimmed by 8 bases and J by 3 bases, 4 bases remained unmatched. CDR3 protein: CASVWDRGYEQYF. CDR3 bases: TGTGCCAGCGTCTGGGACAGGGGCTACGAGCAGTACTTC.

This rearrangement joins TRBV5-8 to TRBJ1-4, with 9 bases identical to TRBD1. Germline CDR1 and CDR2: SGHTS and YDEGEE. The length of the CDR3 is 16 residues. The V gene end was trimmed by 4 bases and the J gene end by 8 bases; junction bases not matched to a gene: 12. CDR3 sequence reads: CASSGRGTGRKEKLFF. CDR3 DNA: TGTGCCAGCAGCGGGCGAGGGACAGGGAGAAAGGAAAAACTGTTTTTT.

In this sample, this clone turned up once. The chain uses TRBV12-5 and TRBJ2-7, with 10 bases fitting TRBD1. The CDR3 runs to 14 residues. Germline assignment: CDR1 LGHNT and CDR2 FRNRAP. The V gene end was trimmed by 1 base and the J gene end by 3 bases; junction bases not matched to a gene: 0. This CDR3 is CASGLGTGGYEQYF. The CDR3 DNA reads TGTGCTAGTGGTTTGGGGACAGGGGGCTACGAGCAGTACTTC.

This clone has a single count. J is TRBJ2-3 and V is TRBV7-2, with a tentative D call TRBD1 (6 bases). From germline, CDR1 is SGHTA and CDR2 FQGNSA. This CDR3 has 17 amino acids. The V end was cut by 2 bases, the J end by 7 bases, with 22 bases between. DNA for the CDR3: TGTGCCAGCAGCTTAACCCCCTCCGACAGGTCTCGGAATACGCAGTATTTT. The encoded protein is CASSLTPSDRSRNTQYF.

The rearrangement uses TRBV19 and TRBJ1-5; possibly TRBD1 for D (6 bases). The CDR3 spans 14 residues. V was trimmed by 5 bases and J by 4 bases, leaving 12 bases between them. From germline, CDR1 is LNHDA and CDR2 SQIVND (reference sequence). The CDR3: CASSLRGGNQPQHF. The CDR3 DNA is TGTGCCAGTAGTCTAAGAGGGGGAAATCAGCCCCAGCATTTT.